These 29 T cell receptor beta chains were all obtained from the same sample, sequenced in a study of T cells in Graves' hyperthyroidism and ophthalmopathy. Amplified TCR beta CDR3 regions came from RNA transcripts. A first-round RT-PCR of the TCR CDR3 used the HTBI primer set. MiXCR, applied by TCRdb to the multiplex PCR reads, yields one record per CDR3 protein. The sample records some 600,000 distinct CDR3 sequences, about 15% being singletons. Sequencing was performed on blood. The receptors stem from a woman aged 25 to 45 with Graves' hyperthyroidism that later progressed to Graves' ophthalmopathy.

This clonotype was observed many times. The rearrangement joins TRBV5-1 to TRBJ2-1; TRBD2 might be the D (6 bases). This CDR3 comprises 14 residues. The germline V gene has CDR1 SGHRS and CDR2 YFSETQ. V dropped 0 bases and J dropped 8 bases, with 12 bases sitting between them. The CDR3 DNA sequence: TGCGCCAGCAGCTTGGGCGGGACCCTCGATGAGCAGTTCTTC. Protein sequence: CASSLGGTLDEQFF. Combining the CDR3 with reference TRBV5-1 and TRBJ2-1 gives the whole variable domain KAGVTQTPRYLIKTRGQQVTLSCSPISGHRSVSWYQQTPGQGLQFLFEYFSETQRNKGNFPGRFSGRQFSNSRSEMNVSTLELGDSALYLCASSLGGTLDEQFFGPGTRLTVL.

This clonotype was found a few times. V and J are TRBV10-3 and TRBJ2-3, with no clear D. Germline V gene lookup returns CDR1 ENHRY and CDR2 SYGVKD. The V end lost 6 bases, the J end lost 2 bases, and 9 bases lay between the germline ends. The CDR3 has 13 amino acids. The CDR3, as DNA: TGTGCCATCAGGGAAGCGTCCACAGATACGCAGTATTTT. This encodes CAIREASTDTQYF.

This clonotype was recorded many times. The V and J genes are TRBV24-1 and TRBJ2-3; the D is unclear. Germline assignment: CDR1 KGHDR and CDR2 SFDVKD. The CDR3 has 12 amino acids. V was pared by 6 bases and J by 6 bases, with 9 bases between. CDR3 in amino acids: CATSNTVDTQYF. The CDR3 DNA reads TGTGCCACCAGTAACACCGTCGATACGCAGTATTTT.

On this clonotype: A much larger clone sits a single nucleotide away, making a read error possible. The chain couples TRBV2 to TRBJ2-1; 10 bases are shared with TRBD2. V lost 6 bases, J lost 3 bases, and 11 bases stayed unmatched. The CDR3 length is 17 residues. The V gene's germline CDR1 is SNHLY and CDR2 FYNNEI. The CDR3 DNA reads TGTGCCAGCAGAGGACTAGCGGCCGTTCGTGACTACAATGAGCAGTTCTTC. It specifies CASRGLAAVRDYNEQFF.

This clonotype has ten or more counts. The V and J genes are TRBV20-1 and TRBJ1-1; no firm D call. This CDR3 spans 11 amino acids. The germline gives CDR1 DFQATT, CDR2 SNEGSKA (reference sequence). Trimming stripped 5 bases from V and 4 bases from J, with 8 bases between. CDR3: CSAGDSTEAFF. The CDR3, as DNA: TGCAGTGCTGGGGATTCCACTGAAGCTTTCTTT.

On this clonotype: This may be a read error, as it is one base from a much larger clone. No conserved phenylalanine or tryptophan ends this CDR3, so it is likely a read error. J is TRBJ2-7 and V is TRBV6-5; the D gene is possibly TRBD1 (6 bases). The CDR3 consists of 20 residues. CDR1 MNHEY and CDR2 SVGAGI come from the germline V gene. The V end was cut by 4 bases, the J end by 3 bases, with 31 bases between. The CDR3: CASSLLVPHLSVKGVYEQYL. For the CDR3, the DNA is TGTGCCAGCAGTTTACTAGTTCCCCACCTGTCCGTTAAGGGGGTCTACGAGCAGTACCTC.

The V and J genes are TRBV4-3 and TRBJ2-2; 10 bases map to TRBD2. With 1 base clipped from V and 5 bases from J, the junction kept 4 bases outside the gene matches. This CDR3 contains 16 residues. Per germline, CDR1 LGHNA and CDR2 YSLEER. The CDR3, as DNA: TGCGCCAGCAGCCAAGCTAGCGGGAGAGGTACCGGGGAGCTGTTTTTT. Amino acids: CASSQASGRGTGELFF.

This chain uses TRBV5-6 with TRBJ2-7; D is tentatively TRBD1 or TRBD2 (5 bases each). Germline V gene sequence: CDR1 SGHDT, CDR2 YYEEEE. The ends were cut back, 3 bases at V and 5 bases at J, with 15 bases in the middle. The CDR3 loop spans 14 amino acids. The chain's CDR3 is CASSYPGQGDEQYF. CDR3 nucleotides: TGTGCCAGCAGCTACCCGGGCCAGGGAGACGAGCAGTACTTC.

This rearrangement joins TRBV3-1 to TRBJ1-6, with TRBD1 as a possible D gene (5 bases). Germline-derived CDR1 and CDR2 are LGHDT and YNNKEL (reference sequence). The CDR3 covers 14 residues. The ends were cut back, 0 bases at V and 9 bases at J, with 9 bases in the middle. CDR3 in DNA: TGTGCCAGCAGCCAAGATCTCGGGGGTTCACCCCTCCACTTT. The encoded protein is CASSQDLGGSPLHF.

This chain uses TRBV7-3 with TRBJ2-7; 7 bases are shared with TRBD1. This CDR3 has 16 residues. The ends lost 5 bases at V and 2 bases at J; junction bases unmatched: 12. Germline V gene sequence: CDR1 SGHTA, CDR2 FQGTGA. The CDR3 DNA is TGTGCCAGCAGCCCCGGCCCGGACAGGAGGACCTACGAGCAGTACTTC. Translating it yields CASSPGPDRRTYEQYF.

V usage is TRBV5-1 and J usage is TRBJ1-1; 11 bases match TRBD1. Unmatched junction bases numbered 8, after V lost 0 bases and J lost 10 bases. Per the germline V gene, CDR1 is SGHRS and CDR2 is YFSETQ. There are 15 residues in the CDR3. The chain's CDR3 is CASSLDGQGARGAFF. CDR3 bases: TGCGCCAGCAGCTTGGATGGACAGGGGGCGAGGGGAGCTTTCTTT.

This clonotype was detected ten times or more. The CDR3 bases are TGTGCCAGCAGTTTCCATCCGGGGCAGGGGTTTTGGCCCCAGCATTTT. Protein product: CASSFHPGQGFWPQHF. The chain couples TRBV27 to TRBJ1-5; perhaps TRBD1 as D (6 bases). The CDR3 runs 16 residues. Germline CDR1 is MNHEY and CDR2 is SMNVEV (reference sequence). The V gene lost 3 bases and the J gene lost 9 bases, with 21 bases spanning the gap.

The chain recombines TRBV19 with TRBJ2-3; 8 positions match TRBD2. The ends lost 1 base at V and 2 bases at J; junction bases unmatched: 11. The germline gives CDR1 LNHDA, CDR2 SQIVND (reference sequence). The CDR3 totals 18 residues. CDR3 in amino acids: CASSIGGPAGVNTDTQYF. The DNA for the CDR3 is TGTGCCAGTAGTATAGGTGGTCCAGCGGGAGTGAACACAGATACGCAGTATTTT. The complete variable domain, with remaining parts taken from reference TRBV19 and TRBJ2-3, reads DGGITQSPKYLFRKEGQNVTLSCEQNLNHDAMYWYRQDPGQGLRLIYYSQIVNDFQKGDIAEGYSVSREKKESFPLTVTSAQKNPTAFYLCASSIGGPAGVNTDTQYFGPGTRLTVL.

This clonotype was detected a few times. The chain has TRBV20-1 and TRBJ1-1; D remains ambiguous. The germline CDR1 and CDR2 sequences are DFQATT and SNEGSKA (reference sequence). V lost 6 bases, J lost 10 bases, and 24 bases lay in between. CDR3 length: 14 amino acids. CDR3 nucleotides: TGCAGTGCCCCCGCACCCCAAGGAGGTGTTCGAGCTTTCTTT. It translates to CSAPAPQGGVRAFF.

The CDR3 nucleotides are TGTGCCACCGGGACAGGGACCTACAATGAGCAGTTCTTC. This gives the protein CATGTGTYNEQFF. V is TRBV10-3 and J is TRBJ2-1; 9 positions agree with TRBD1. The ends lost 10 bases at V and 2 bases at J; junction bases unmatched: 3. Germline V gene lookup returns CDR1 ENHRY and CDR2 SYGVKD. The CDR3 is 13 residues long.

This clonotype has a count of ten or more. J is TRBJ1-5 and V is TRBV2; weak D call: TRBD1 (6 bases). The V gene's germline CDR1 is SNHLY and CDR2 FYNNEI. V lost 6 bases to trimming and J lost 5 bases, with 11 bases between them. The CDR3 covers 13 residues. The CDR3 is CASRDQGHQPQHF. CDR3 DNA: TGTGCCAGCAGGGATCAGGGGCATCAGCCCCAGCATTTT.

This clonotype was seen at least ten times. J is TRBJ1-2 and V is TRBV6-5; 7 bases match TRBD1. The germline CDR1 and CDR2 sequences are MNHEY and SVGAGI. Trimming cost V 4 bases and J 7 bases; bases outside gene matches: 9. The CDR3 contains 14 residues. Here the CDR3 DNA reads TGTGCCAGCAGTTCCCTGTTGGAGGGGGCTGGCTACACCTTC. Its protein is CASSSLLEGAGYTF.

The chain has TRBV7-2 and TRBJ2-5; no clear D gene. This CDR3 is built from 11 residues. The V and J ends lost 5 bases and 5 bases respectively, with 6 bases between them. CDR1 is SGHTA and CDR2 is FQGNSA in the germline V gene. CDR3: CASSIAETQYF. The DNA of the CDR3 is TGTGCCAGCAGCATCGCGGAGACCCAGTACTTC.

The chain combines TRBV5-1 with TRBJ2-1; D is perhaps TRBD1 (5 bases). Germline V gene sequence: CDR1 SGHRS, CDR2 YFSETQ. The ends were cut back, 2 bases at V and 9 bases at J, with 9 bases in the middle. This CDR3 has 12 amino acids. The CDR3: CASSFGAGEQFF. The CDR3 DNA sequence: TGCGCCAGCAGCTTTGGGGCAGGTGAGCAGTTCTTC.

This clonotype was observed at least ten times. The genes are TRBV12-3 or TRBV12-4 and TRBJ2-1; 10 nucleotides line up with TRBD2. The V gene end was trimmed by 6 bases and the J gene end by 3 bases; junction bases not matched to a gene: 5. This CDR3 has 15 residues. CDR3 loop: CASRPAGGGYNEQFF. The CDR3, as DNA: TGTGCCAGCAGACCAGCGGGAGGGGGCTACAATGAGCAGTTCTTC.

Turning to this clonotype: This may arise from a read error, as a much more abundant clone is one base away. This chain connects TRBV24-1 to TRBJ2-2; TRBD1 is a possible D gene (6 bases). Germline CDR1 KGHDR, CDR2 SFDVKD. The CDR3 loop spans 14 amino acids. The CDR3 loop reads CAASDPTGRGELFF. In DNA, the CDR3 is TGTGCCGCCAGTGACCCGACAGGACGCGGGGAGCTGTTTTTT.

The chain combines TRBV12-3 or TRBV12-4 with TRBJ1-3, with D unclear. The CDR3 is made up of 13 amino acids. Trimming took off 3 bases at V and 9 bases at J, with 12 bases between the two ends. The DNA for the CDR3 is TGTGCCAGCAGTTTGAGCACTCGAACCACCATATATTTT. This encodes CASSLSTRTTIYF.

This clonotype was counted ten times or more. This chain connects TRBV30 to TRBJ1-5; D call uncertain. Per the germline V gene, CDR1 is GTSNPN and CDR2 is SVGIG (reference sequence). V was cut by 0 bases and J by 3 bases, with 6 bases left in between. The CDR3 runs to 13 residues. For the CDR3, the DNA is TGTGCCTGGAGTGTACAGACCAATCAGCCCCAGCATTTT. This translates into CAWSVQTNQPQHF.

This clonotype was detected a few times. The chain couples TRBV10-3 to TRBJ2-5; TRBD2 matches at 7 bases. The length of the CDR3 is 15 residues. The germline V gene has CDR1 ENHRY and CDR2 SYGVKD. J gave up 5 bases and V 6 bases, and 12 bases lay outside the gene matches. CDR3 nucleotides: TGTGCCATCAGCCGGGACTATGGACCGGAGGAGACCCAGTACTTC. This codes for CAISRDYGPEETQYF.

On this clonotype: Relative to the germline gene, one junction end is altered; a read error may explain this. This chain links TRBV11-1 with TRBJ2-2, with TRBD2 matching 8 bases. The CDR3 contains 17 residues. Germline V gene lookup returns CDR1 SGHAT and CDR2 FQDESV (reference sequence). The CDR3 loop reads CASSQDYGGGNTGELFF. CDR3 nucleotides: TGCGCCAGCAGCCAAGATTACGGGGGGGGAAACACCGGGGAGCTGTTTTTT.

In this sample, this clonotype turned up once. Written as DNA, the CDR3 is TGTGCCAGCAGCAACCGGGAGGGGTCAGGAGAAAAACTGTTTTTT. As protein: CASSNREGSGEKLFF. This rearrangement joins TRBV5-6 to TRBJ1-4; TRBD1 is a possible D gene (5 bases). The CDR3 has 15 amino acids. V was clipped by 4 bases and J by 8 bases, with 18 bases between them. In germline, CDR1 is SGHDT, CDR2 YYEEEE.

The CDR3 region is CSASGQGETEAFF. The DNA of the CDR3 is TGCAGTGCTAGTGGACAGGGTGAAACTGAAGCTTTCTTT. The chain recombines TRBV20-1 with TRBJ1-1; 8 positions agree with TRBD1. The J segment lost 5 bases and the V segment lost 3 bases, leaving 5 bases of the junction unmatched. Germline V gene lookup returns CDR1 DFQATT and CDR2 SNEGSKA (reference sequence). The CDR3 consists of 13 residues.

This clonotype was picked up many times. In DNA form, the CDR3 reads TGTGCCAGCAGTTTATTTCCCAATCAGCCCCAGCATTTT. Translated: CASSLFPNQPQHF. V usage is TRBV28 and J usage is TRBJ1-5; D gene ambiguous. The germline gives CDR1 MDHEN, CDR2 SYDVKM. The CDR3 length is 13 residues. Trimming removed 1 base from V and 3 bases from J, with 4 bases in between.

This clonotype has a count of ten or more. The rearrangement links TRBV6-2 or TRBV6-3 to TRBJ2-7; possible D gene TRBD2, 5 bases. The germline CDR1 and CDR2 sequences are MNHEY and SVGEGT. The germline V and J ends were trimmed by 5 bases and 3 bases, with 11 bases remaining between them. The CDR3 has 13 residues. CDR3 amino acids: CASSPDLVYEQYF. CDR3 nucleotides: TGTGCCAGCAGTCCGGACTTAGTCTACGAGCAGTACTTC.